This TCR beta chain was recorded in a study of a mutant IDH1 vaccine in newly diagnosed glioma. Time point of the sample: week 47, end of study. It was 300 ug of mutant IDH1 20-mer peptide that made up each vaccine dose, given with topical imiquimod. Profiling relied on immunoSEQ multiplex PCR, and the TCRdb table lists in-frame clones only, not all of them. The sample holds about 34,000 clones, 80% to 90% seen once. The length of the CDR3 is 14 residues. Germline loops: CDR1 SGHTA, CDR2 FQGNSA. J gave up 5 bases and V 3 bases, and 5 bases lay outside the gene matches. Concerning this clone: Its target is not known.

The V gene is TRBV7-2, the J gene TRBJ2-5, with 8 bases identical to TRBD1. The sample here was PBMCs, taken from a glioma patient whose treatment included an IDH1 peptide vaccine. The sequence was collected from a woman aged 25 to 39 with glioma. This chain's CDR3 is CASSFGQGDETQYF. As DNA, the CDR3 is TGTGCCAGCAGCTTCGGACAGGGAGACGAGACCCAGTACTTC.